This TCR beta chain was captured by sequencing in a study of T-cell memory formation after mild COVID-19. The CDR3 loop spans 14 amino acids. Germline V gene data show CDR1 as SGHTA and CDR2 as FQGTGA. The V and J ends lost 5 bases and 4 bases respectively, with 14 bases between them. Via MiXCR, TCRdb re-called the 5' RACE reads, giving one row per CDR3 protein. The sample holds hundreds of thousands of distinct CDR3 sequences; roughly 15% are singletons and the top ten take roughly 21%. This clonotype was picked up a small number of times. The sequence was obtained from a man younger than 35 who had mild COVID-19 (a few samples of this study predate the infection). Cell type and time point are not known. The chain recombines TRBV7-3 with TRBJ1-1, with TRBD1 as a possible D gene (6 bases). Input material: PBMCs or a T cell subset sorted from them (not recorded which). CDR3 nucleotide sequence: TGTGCCAGCAGCCTACAGGGACACAGCACTGAAGCTTTCTTT. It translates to CASSLQGHSTEAFF.